Given below is one T cell receptor (beta chain) in context. Reverse transcription used roughly 0.5 to 1 ug RNA and random hexamers. One entry per CDR3 protein, called by TCRdb with MiXCR from the immunoSEQ multiplex PCR reads. The sample carries 150,000 to 200,000 distinct CDR3 sequences, under 95% recorded once. This specimen comes from a study of CD8 T cells in Susac syndrome. Sequencing of TCR beta was carried out in blood CD8+ and CD4+ T cells. With V trimmed by 6 bases and J by 2 bases, 6 bases remained unmatched. There are 14 residues in the CDR3. The sequencing input was CD4+ T cells from PBMCs. The genes are TRBV12-3 or TRBV12-4 and TRBJ2-5; 7 bases are shared with TRBD1. This receptor was taken from a human donor in good health. CDR3 sequence (DNA): TGTGCCAGCAGCCTACCGGGACAGCAAGAGACCCAGTACTTC. Its translation: CASSLPGQQETQYF.